The 27 T cell receptor beta chains reported below all come from one sample, sequenced in a study of patients and donors after allogeneic stem cell transplantation. From the RT-PCR reads, TCRdb called clonotypes with MiXCR, one entry per CDR3 protein. This table holds 190,000 or so distinct CDR3 sequences, 41% found once. Sequencing was carried out using blood, either unsorted or a sorted T cell fraction (not recorded which). The receptors originated from a human donor who was either an allogeneic HSCT recipient or a stem cell or donor lymphocyte infusion donor (not recorded which). It is not recorded whose cells these are; they may come from a transplant donor.

The chain carries TRBV12-3 or TRBV12-4 and TRBJ1-1; 9 bases align to TRBD1. Unmatched junction bases numbered 5, after V lost 5 bases and J lost 4 bases. This CDR3 region has 14 residues. The CDR3 is CASSTGGAGTEAFF. Written as DNA, the CDR3 is TGTGCCAGCAGTACAGGGGGCGCGGGCACTGAAGCTTTCTTT.

This clonotype has only a few counts. The chain recombines TRBV5-1 with TRBJ1-3; possible D gene TRBD1, 5 bases. This CDR3 comprises 15 residues. CDR1 is SGHRS and CDR2 is YFSETQ in the germline V gene. Trimming took 0 bases from V and 0 from J, leaving 7 bases between them. Written as DNA, the CDR3 is TGCGCCAGCAGCTTGGAGGGGAGCTCTGGAAACACCATATATTTT. It encodes CASSLEGSSGNTIYF.

This clonotype came up once. This chain connects TRBV20-1 to TRBJ1-1; no reliable D call. CDR3 length: 11 amino acids. V lost 0 bases to trimming and J lost 6 bases, with 5 bases between them. Germline CDR1 and CDR2: DFQATT and SNEGSKA (reference sequence). DNA for the CDR3: TGCAGTGCTAGAGAGTACCCTGAAGCTTTCTTT. Protein: CSAREYPEAFF.

The sample holds a few counts of this clonotype. V gene TRBV12-3 or TRBV12-4 combines with J gene TRBJ1-1; D is undetermined. V gave up 3 bases and J gave up 7 bases, with 6 bases separating them. The CDR3 loop spans 11 amino acids. This CDR3 is CASSFGGEAFF. The DNA for the CDR3 is TGTGCCAGCAGTTTCGGTGGTGAAGCTTTCTTT.

Written as DNA, the CDR3 is TGTGCCAGCAGTCCCTTCACCAGGGGAATTAACTATGGCTACACCTTC. This sequence encodes CASSPFTRGINYGYTF. J is TRBJ1-2 and V is TRBV3-1; possible D gene TRBD1, 6 bases. The V end was cut by 6 bases, the J end by 1 base, with 18 bases between. This CDR3 is built from 16 residues. Germline CDR1 LGHDT, CDR2 YNNKEL (reference sequence).

The genes are TRBV15 and TRBJ1-1; 7 nucleotides agree with TRBD1. CDR1 and CDR2 from the germline V gene are LNHNV and YYDKDF (reference sequence). The CDR3 sequence is 13 residues long. With 8 bases clipped from V and 0 bases from J, the junction kept 3 bases outside the gene matches. CDR3 sequence: CATSDRVNTEAFF. As DNA, the CDR3 is TGTGCCACCTCAGACAGGGTGAACACTGAAGCTTTCTTT.

The rearrangement links TRBV28 to TRBJ2-1; D remains ambiguous. CDR3 length: 16 residues. The germline CDR1 and CDR2 sequences are MDHEN and SYDVKM. The V end was cut by 2 bases, the J end by 6 bases, with 17 bases between. The CDR3 DNA is TGTGCCAGCAGTTTAGGGCTACTCGGTCCTGCCAATGAGCAGTTCTTC. This translates into CASSLGLLGPANEQFF.

This clonotype showed up just a few times. The genes are TRBV12-3 or TRBV12-4 and TRBJ1-5; 9 nucleotides agree with TRBD1. This CDR3 has 14 residues. V lost 5 bases, J lost 7 bases, and 6 bases stayed unmatched. The CDR3 loop reads CASSPRTGAQPQHF. In DNA, the CDR3 is TGTGCCAGCAGTCCCCGGACAGGGGCCCAGCCCCAGCATTTT.

The chain recombines TRBV21-1 with TRBJ2-7; TRBD2, the table's D call, was not compared with the DNA. TRBV21-1 counts as a pseudogene. This CDR3 comprises 15 residues. CDR3 loop: CASSKGIERTYEQYF. The CDR3 DNA follows: TGTGCCAGCAGCAAAGGGATCGAGCGGACCTACGAGCAGTACTTC.

The chain has TRBV7-9 and TRBJ1-1; possible D gene TRBD1, 5 bases. V was clipped by 2 bases and J by 3 bases, with 13 bases between them. The CDR3 extends over 15 amino acids. Germline assignment: CDR1 SEHNR and CDR2 FQNEAQ (reference sequence). The CDR3 DNA reads as TGTGCCAGCAGCTTAAGGGGAATGGGTTACACTGAAGCTTTCTTT. It encodes CASSLRGMGYTEAFF.

Comments on this clonotype: A much larger clone lies one base from this, so it may be a read error. The V call is TRBV5-1, the J call TRBJ2-2; TRBD2 matches at 12 bases. CDR1 and CDR2 from the germline V gene are SGHRS and YFSETQ. CDR3 length equals 15 residues. Trimming at V came to 2 bases and at J to 5 bases, leaving 1 base not matched to a gene. The CDR3 region is CASSFGTSGTGELFF. In DNA, the CDR3 is TGCGCCAGCAGCTTCGGGACTAGCGGGACCGGGGAGCTGTTTTTT.

V is TRBV6-2 or TRBV6-3 and J is TRBJ1-1, with D possibly TRBD1 on 6 matching bases. Germline V gene data show CDR1 as MNHEY and CDR2 as SVGEGT. V was trimmed by 8 bases and J by 5 bases, leaving 12 bases between them. This CDR3 spans 12 amino acids. The CDR3 DNA is TGTGCCAGCGCAGAACAGGGAACTGAAGCTTTCTTT. This sequence encodes CASAEQGTEAFF.

This rearrangement joins TRBV2 to TRBJ2-2; 15 positions agree with TRBD2. Germline assignment: CDR1 SNHLY and CDR2 FYNNEI. V lost 0 bases and J lost 4; bases outside the gene matches: 9. CDR3 length: 20 residues. The CDR3 sequence: CASSEAGTSGRPQSTGELFF. The CDR3 coding sequence is TGTGCCAGCAGTGAAGCGGGGACTAGCGGGAGGCCGCAAAGCACCGGGGAGCTGTTTTTT.

In its sample, this clonotype was seen a few times. The V gene is TRBV4-3, the J gene TRBJ1-2; D possibly corresponds to TRBD1 (5 bases). The germline V and J ends were trimmed by 3 bases and 2 bases, with 16 bases remaining between them. From germline, CDR1 is LGHNA and CDR2 YSLEER. CDR3 length: 16 amino acids. The CDR3 sequence: CASSHLGGGGNYGYTF. The CDR3 DNA reads as TGCGCCAGCAGCCACCTCGGGGGGGGAGGAAACTATGGCTACACCTTC.

This clonotype was observed a few times. The J gene is TRBJ2-3, the V gene TRBV7-9, with TRBD2 matching 7 bases. Germline values: CDR1 SEHNR, CDR2 FQNEAQ (reference sequence). The trim removed 4 bases at V and 0 bases at J, leaving 4 bases unmatched. The CDR3 is made up of 15 amino acids. The CDR3 nucleotides are TGTGCCAGCAGCTCCAGCGGGATTAGCACAGATACGCAGTATTTT. Its protein is CASSSSGISTDTQYF.

This chain joins TRBV6-5 and TRBJ2-2; 8 positions match TRBD1. V dropped 4 bases and J dropped 2; count of bases not matched to a gene: 3. Germline CDR1 MNHEY, CDR2 SVGAGI. The CDR3 sequence is 15 residues long. CDR3 region: CASSWTGTNTGELFF. The DNA of the CDR3 is TGTGCCAGCAGTTGGACAGGGACTAACACCGGGGAGCTGTTTTTT.

J is TRBJ2-5 and V is TRBV6-6; TRBD1 or TRBD2 may be the D gene (6 bases each). The CDR3 consists of 12 residues. V gave up 8 bases and J gave up 4 bases, with 11 bases separating them. Germline-derived CDR1 and CDR2 are MNHNY and SVGAGI (reference sequence). The CDR3 DNA reads TGTGCCAGCGAGGGGGGCTCAGAGACCCAGTACTTC. It yields the protein CASEGGSETQYF.

This clonotype appeared a few times. V usage is TRBV27 and J usage is TRBJ1-1; 7 bases fit TRBD1. This CDR3 is built from 13 residues. V dropped 5 bases and J dropped 3; count of bases not matched to a gene: 3. Looked up from germline, CDR1 is MNHEY and CDR2 is SMNVEV (reference sequence). CDR3 nucleotide sequence: TGTGCCAGCAGTCCGGGACAGCACACTGAAGCTTTCTTT. Amino acids: CASSPGQHTEAFF.

V usage is TRBV9 and J usage is TRBJ2-1; no clear D gene. The CDR3 extends over 12 amino acids. CDR1 SGDLS and CDR2 YYNGEE come from the germline V gene. V lost 0 bases and J 10 bases, leaving 8 bases between the germline ends. CDR3 amino acids: CASSVAANEQFF. The CDR3 nucleotides read TGTGCCAGCAGCGTAGCAGCGAACGAGCAGTTCTTC.

This clonotype was detected a few times. The V call is TRBV28, the J call TRBJ1-3; perhaps TRBD1 as D (5 bases). This CDR3 has 15 amino acids. V lost 3 bases, J lost 5 bases, and 14 bases lay in between. Germline CDR1 reads MDHEN; CDR2 reads SYDVKM. The DNA of the CDR3 is TGTGCCAGCAGTTTCCCTACCGGGGGAAGAAACACCATATATTTT. Translated: CASSFPTGGRNTIYF.

This clonotype occurred once. The chain recombines TRBV5-1 with TRBJ2-1; possible D gene TRBD2, 6 bases. V lost 4 bases to trimming and J lost 10 bases, with 12 bases between them. The CDR3 covers 12 residues. CDR1 and CDR2 (germline): SGHRS, YFSETQ. CDR3 sequence: CASSLETREQFF. CDR3 sequence (DNA): TGCGCCAGCAGCCTCGAGACTAGGGAGCAGTTCTTC.

This clonotype was seen a few times. The rearrangement joins TRBV4-1 to TRBJ1-1; no clear D. V was clipped by 3 bases and J by 1 base, with 6 bases between them. The germline gives CDR1 MGHRA, CDR2 YSYEKL. This CDR3 is built from 13 residues. The CDR3 DNA reads as TGCGCCAGCAGCCACCGATGGAACACTGAAGCTTTCTTT. Protein: CASSHRWNTEAFF.

This chain links TRBV14 with TRBJ2-6; no clear D. Germline V gene data show CDR1 as SGHDN and CDR2 as FVKESK. The CDR3 length is 15 residues. The V and J ends lost 0 bases and 4 bases respectively, with 7 bases between them. CDR3 nucleotides: TGTGCCAGCAGCCAAGAGACCCCAGGGGCCAACGTCCTGACTTTC. The encoded protein is CASSQETPGANVLTF.

This sequence joins TRBV12-3 or TRBV12-4 and TRBJ2-1, with D perhaps matching TRBD1 or TRBD2 (6 bases each). V was trimmed by 8 bases and J by 3 bases, leaving 17 bases between them. The CDR3 covers 15 residues. For the CDR3, the DNA is TGTGCCAGCTCGGGGGCGCCGGGGGACTACAATGAGCAGTTCTTC. This codes for CASSGAPGDYNEQFF.

This clonotype has just a few counts. The gene calls are TRBV7-9 and TRBJ2-1; weak D call: TRBD1 (6 bases). Trimming took off 1 base at V and 5 bases at J, with 6 bases between the two ends. Germline loops: CDR1 SEHNR, CDR2 FQNEAQ (reference sequence). This CDR3 region has 13 residues. The DNA for the CDR3 is TGTGCCAGCAGCTTAGACAGGGACAATGAGCAGTTCTTC. Residues: CASSLDRDNEQFF.

The rearrangement joins TRBV20-1 to TRBJ2-3, with no clear D. CDR3 length: 14 amino acids. V dropped 1 base and J dropped 1 base, with 9 bases sitting between them. Germline CDR1 and CDR2: DFQATT and SNEGSKA (reference sequence). CDR3 sequence: CSARGFAGTDTQYF. In DNA form, the CDR3 reads TGCAGTGCTAGAGGTTTCGCGGGCACAGATACGCAGTATTTT.

This chain links TRBV2 with TRBJ1-1; unclear D gene. CDR3 length equals 16 residues. Germline V lookup: CDR1 SNHLY, CDR2 FYNNEI. Deletions cut 0 bases from V and 0 bases from J, with 11 bases between. As DNA, the CDR3 is TGTGCCAGCAGTGAAGCGGACCCTCTCATGAACACTGAAGCTTTCTTT. As protein: CASSEADPLMNTEAFF.